A single sample is the source of the 27 T cell receptor beta chains below, sequenced in a study of T-cell memory formation after mild COVID-19. MiXCR, run by TCRdb on the 5' RACE reads, gives a single entry per CDR3 protein. The sample consists of 530,000 or so distinct CDR3 sequences, 15% to 20% of them appearing once. Material for sequencing was PBMCs or a T cell subset sorted from them (not recorded which). Source of these receptors: an adult woman who had mild COVID-19 (a few samples of this study predate the infection). Cell type and time point are not known.

This clonotype was observed a handful of times. The rearrangement joins TRBV7-6 to TRBJ2-7; tentatively, D is TRBD2 (5 bases). Between the trimmed V and J ends, which lost 5 bases and 3 bases, there was a span of 11 bases. Germline lookup yields CDR1 SGHVS and CDR2 FNYEAQ. This CDR3 region has 13 residues. CDR3 in amino acids: CASSPDGDYEQYF. The CDR3 DNA reads TGTGCCAGCAGCCCCGACGGGGACTACGAGCAGTACTTC.

The chain carries TRBV6-1 and TRBJ1-1; possible D gene TRBD1, 5 bases. This CDR3 contains 16 residues. The V gene's germline CDR1 is MNHNS and CDR2 SASEGT. Trimming took off 5 bases at V and 0 bases at J, with 16 bases between the two ends. The CDR3 DNA is TGTGCCAGCAGTCAAGATCGGGGCCGTATGAACACTGAAGCTTTCTTT. It translates to CASSQDRGRMNTEAFF.

This chain links TRBV20-1 with TRBJ2-5; D might be TRBD1 (6 bases). CDR3 length: 13 amino acids. Trimming pared 3 bases from V and 2 bases from J, leaving 10 bases between. Germline loops: CDR1 DFQATT, CDR2 SNEGSKA (reference sequence). The CDR3 region is CSASQGPQETQYF. The CDR3 DNA is TGCAGTGCTAGCCAGGGGCCACAAGAGACCCAGTACTTC.

In this sample, this clonotype turned up a few times. V is TRBV5-6 and J is TRBJ1-6; D ambiguous. Germline V gene sequence: CDR1 SGHDT, CDR2 YYEEEE. Trimming removed 4 bases at V and 0 bases at J, with 11 bases between. The CDR3 loop spans 16 amino acids. The CDR3 coding sequence is TGTGCCAGCAGCATCCGCCGGGGCTCCTATAATTCACCCCTCCACTTT. This codes for CASSIRRGSYNSPLHF.

The table lists this clonotype with a few counts. The chain employs TRBV5-6 and TRBJ2-5; 9 nucleotides agree with TRBD2. With 2 bases clipped from V and 1 base from J, the junction kept 6 bases outside the gene matches. This CDR3 has 16 amino acids. Per germline, CDR1 SGHDT and CDR2 YYEEEE. In DNA, the CDR3 is TGTGCCAGCAGCTTACGGGTAGCGGGGGTCCAAGAGACCCAGTACTTC. The encoded protein is CASSLRVAGVQETQYF.

This clonotype was observed a handful of times. V and J are TRBV11-2 and TRBJ2-5; 7 nucleotides line up with TRBD1. The CDR3 extends over 13 amino acids. Unmatched junction bases numbered 5, after V lost 7 bases and J lost 3 bases. Germline CDR1 and CDR2: SGHAT and FQNNGV. CDR3 sequence: CASNLDRKETQYF. In DNA form, the CDR3 reads TGTGCCAGCAACCTGGACAGGAAAGAGACCCAGTACTTC.

CDR3 in DNA: TGCAGTGCTAGAGATCGGCAGGTGGGAGGCTACACCTTC. This codes for CSARDRQVGGYTF. The gene calls are TRBV20-1 and TRBJ1-2; D unclear. V lost 0 bases, J lost 8 bases, and 13 bases lay in between. Germline V lookup: CDR1 DFQATT, CDR2 SNEGSKA (reference sequence). The CDR3 is 13 amino acids.

There are a few counts of this clonotype. The rearrangement links TRBV6-5 to TRBJ2-3, with D maybe TRBD2 (6 bases). This CDR3 is 13 amino acids long. Trimming removed 10 bases at V and 3 bases at J, with 14 bases between. Looked up from germline, CDR1 is MNHEY and CDR2 is SVGAGI. CDR3 residues: CATGGSGTDTQYF. The CDR3 coding sequence is TGTGCCACCGGGGGATCTGGTACAGATACGCAGTATTTT.

There are a few counts of this clonotype. V gene TRBV5-5 combines with J gene TRBJ1-3; weak D call: TRBD1 (5 bases). V gave up 4 bases and J gave up 3 bases, with 17 bases separating them. The germline CDR1 and CDR2 sequences are SGHKS and YYEKEE (reference sequence). The CDR3 runs to 16 residues. The CDR3 loop reads CASSHTTGRGGNTIYF. For the CDR3, the DNA is TGTGCCAGCAGCCACACGACGGGGCGAGGTGGAAACACCATATATTTT.

The sample holds a few counts of this clonotype. The chain links TRBV19 to TRBJ2-1; 7 positions agree with TRBD2. In germline, CDR1 is LNHDA, CDR2 SQIVND (reference sequence). V shed 3 bases and J 7 bases; nucleotides not matched to a gene: 15. This CDR3 spans 17 amino acids. The CDR3 DNA sequence: TGTGCCAGTAGTATGGGTCGCGGGGGAGGACTTCTGAATGAGCAGTTCTTC. Protein sequence: CASSMGRGGGLLNEQFF.

The V gene is TRBV18, the J gene TRBJ1-2; no definite D call. The germline V and J ends were trimmed by 3 bases and 4 bases, with 15 bases remaining between them. This CDR3 spans 15 amino acids. Germline lookup yields CDR1 KGHSH and CDR2 LQKENI. CDR3 in DNA: TGTGCCAGCTCACCCGCCTTCGAGGGTGGCTATGGCTACACCTTC. Its translation is CASSPAFEGGYGYTF.

V gene TRBV24-1 combines with J gene TRBJ2-3; D gene ambiguous. CDR1 and CDR2 (germline): KGHDR, SFDVKD. The V end was cut by 9 bases, the J end by 5 bases, with 8 bases between. CDR3 length: 11 amino acids. The DNA for the CDR3 is TGTGCCACCTCTCTCGGAGATACGCAGTATTTT. As protein: CATSLGDTQYF.

This clonotype was seen more than once but under ten times. This rearrangement joins TRBV20-1 to TRBJ2-1; 11 bases line up with TRBD1. CDR1 and CDR2 (germline): DFQATT, SNEGSKA (reference sequence). Trimming cost V 3 bases and J 2 bases; bases outside gene matches: 3. The CDR3 covers 15 residues. This chain's CDR3 is CSARVGQGAYNEQFF. CDR3 DNA sequence: TGCAGTGCTAGGGTGGGACAGGGGGCCTACAATGAGCAGTTCTTC.

The V and J genes are TRBV14 and TRBJ1-2, with a tentative D call TRBD1 (6 bases). CDR1 and CDR2 from the germline V gene are SGHDN and FVKESK. This CDR3 has 14 amino acids. V dropped 6 bases and J dropped 5 bases, with 16 bases sitting between them. CDR3 amino acids: CASSLDRSEYGYTF. In DNA, the CDR3 is TGTGCCAGCAGTCTTGACAGGTCGGAGTATGGCTACACCTTC.

The chain has TRBV9 and TRBJ2-7, with D uncertain. Deletions cut 0 bases from V and 0 bases from J, with 7 bases between. The CDR3 contains 14 residues. Germline CDR1 SGDLS, CDR2 YYNGEE. The CDR3 DNA follows: TGTGCCAGCAGCGTAGAGGGTTCCTCCTACGAGCAGTACTTC. Protein: CASSVEGSSYEQYF.

With regard to this clonotype: Its ends do not fully match the called genes, so a read error is possible. The rearrangement links TRBV4-2 to TRBJ2-2; tentatively, D is TRBD2 (6 bases). The length of the CDR3 is 17 residues. Germline-derived CDR1 and CDR2 are LGHNA and YNFKEQ. The CDR3 loop is CASSQTGDWPNTWELFF. In DNA form, the CDR3 reads TGTGCCAGCAGCCAGACCGGGGACTGGCCCAACACCTGGGAGCTGTTTTTT.

The table lists this clonotype with many counts. The V call is TRBV14, the J call TRBJ2-7, with 8 nucleotides matching TRBD1. The ends lost 4 bases at V and 3 bases at J; junction bases unmatched: 5. This CDR3 contains 14 residues. Per the germline V gene, CDR1 is SGHDN and CDR2 is FVKESK. CDR3 sequence reads: CASSPQGAGYEQYF. CDR3 in DNA: TGTGCCAGCAGCCCCCAGGGGGCCGGCTACGAGCAGTACTTC.

The CDR3 DNA follows: TGTGCCAGCAGTTTCAGGGGGTTGTCGGCTGAAGCTTTCTTT. Translating it yields CASSFRGLSAEAFF. This chain links TRBV27 with TRBJ1-1, with 7 bases that match TRBD1. The V gene's germline CDR1 is MNHEY and CDR2 SMNVEV (reference sequence). The CDR3 spans 14 residues. The V gene end was trimmed by 3 bases and the J gene end by 6 bases; junction bases not matched to a gene: 7.

This clonotype has only a few counts. The CDR3 DNA follows: TGTGCCAGCAGTTACAGGGCTAGCACAGATACGCAGTATTTT. Translation: CASSYRASTDTQYF. V gene TRBV6-5 combines with J gene TRBJ2-3, with D uncertain. Deletions cut 2 bases from V and 0 bases from J, with 6 bases between. This CDR3 spans 14 amino acids. Germline V gene lookup returns CDR1 MNHEY and CDR2 SVGAGI.

This clonotype appeared a few times. The CDR3 nucleotides are TGTGCCAGCCAGGGAAGGAAGGGGGGACACCAAGAGACCCAGTACTTC. Amino acid sequence: CASQGRKGGHQETQYF. The rearrangement uses TRBV21-1 and TRBJ2-5; the D call TRBD1 from the table was never checked on the DNA. TRBV21-1 is designated a pseudogene. This CDR3 is built from 16 residues.

The chain carries TRBV20-1 and TRBJ2-1; D might be TRBD1 (6 bases). V lost 2 bases and J lost 14, with 13 bases in between. This CDR3 spans 11 amino acids. Germline V lookup: CDR1 DFQATT, CDR2 SNEGSKA (reference sequence). The CDR3 DNA reads TGCAGTGCTAGAAGGGGGAGATGGGAGTTCTTC. Its translation is CSARRGRWEFF.

CDR3 loop: CASSMPGYWGYTF. CDR3 sequence (DNA): TGTGCCAGTAGTATGCCGGGATACTGGGGCTACACCTTC. The chain recombines TRBV19 with TRBJ1-2, with D hard to call. The ends were cut back, 3 bases at V and 8 bases at J, with 13 bases in the middle. The CDR3 is made up of 13 amino acids. Looked up from germline, CDR1 is LNHDA and CDR2 is SQIVND (reference sequence).

This clonotype came up a few times. The chain uses TRBV12-3 or TRBV12-4 and TRBJ2-2; weak D call: TRBD2 (7 bases). Trimming left V 6 bases short and J 5 bases short, with 19 bases between. The length of the CDR3 is 16 residues. The CDR3 DNA follows: TGTGCCAGCAGCCCCCCCAGGGGCGGGAGAACCGGGGAGCTGTTTTTT. Translation gives CASSPPRGGRTGELFF.

Ten or more counts support this clonotype. The rearrangement uses TRBV10-3 and TRBJ2-4; D may be TRBD1 (6 bases). The CDR3 length is 17 residues. Germline V gene lookup returns CDR1 ENHRY and CDR2 SYGVKD. V was cut by 3 bases and J by 2 bases, with 17 bases left in between. The CDR3 loop is CAISDQNRAESKNIQYF. The CDR3 nucleotides read TGTGCCATCAGTGATCAGAACAGGGCAGAATCCAAAAACATTCAGTACTTC.

This clonotype was counted a single time. The chain has TRBV14 and TRBJ2-1; TRBD1 is a possible D gene (6 bases). V was clipped by 1 base and J by 1 base, with 8 bases between them. The germline gives CDR1 SGHDN, CDR2 FVKESK. The CDR3 runs 15 residues. For the CDR3, the DNA is TGTGCCAGCAGCCAAGTAGGGGGATCCTACAATGAGCAGTTCTTC. This gives the protein CASSQVGGSYNEQFF.

This clonotype was recorded once. This chain links TRBV4-3 with TRBJ1-2, with 11 bases that match TRBD1. V trimming: 3 bases; J trimming: 4 bases; junction bases outside the gene matches: 4. Germline assignment: CDR1 LGHNA and CDR2 YSLEER. CDR3 size: 15 residues. Here the CDR3 reads CASSQDRGLGYGYTF. CDR3 nucleotide sequence: TGCGCCAGCAGCCAGGACAGGGGGCTGGGCTATGGCTACACCTTC.

This chain uses TRBV7-7 with TRBJ2-1, with 7 bases lining up with TRBD2. The junction had 5 bases not matched to a gene; V was cut back by 5 bases and J by 10 bases. This CDR3 has 12 amino acids. Germline-derived CDR1 and CDR2 are SSHAT and FNYEAQ (reference sequence). In DNA, the CDR3 is TGTGCCAGCAGCCCCTCGGGACTAGAGCAGTTCTTC. This gives the protein CASSPSGLEQFF. The whole variable domain, remainder taken from reference TRBV7-7 and TRBJ2-1, is GAGVSQSPRYKVTKRGQDVTLRCDPISSHATLYWYQQALGQGPEFLTYFNYEAQPDKSGLPSDRFSAERPEGSISTLTIQRTEQRDSAMYRCASSPSGLEQFFGPGTRLTVL.